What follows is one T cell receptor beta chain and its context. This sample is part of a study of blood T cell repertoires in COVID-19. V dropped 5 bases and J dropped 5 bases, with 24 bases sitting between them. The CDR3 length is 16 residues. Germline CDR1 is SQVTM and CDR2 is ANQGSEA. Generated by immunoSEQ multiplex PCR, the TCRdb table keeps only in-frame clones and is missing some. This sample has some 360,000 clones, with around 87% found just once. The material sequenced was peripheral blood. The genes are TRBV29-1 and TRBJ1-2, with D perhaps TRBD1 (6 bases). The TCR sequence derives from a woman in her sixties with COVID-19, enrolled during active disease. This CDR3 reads CSVLTGQTFTPYGYTF. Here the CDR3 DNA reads TGCAGCGTTCTAACGGGACAAACCTTCACCCCTTATGGCTACACCTTC.